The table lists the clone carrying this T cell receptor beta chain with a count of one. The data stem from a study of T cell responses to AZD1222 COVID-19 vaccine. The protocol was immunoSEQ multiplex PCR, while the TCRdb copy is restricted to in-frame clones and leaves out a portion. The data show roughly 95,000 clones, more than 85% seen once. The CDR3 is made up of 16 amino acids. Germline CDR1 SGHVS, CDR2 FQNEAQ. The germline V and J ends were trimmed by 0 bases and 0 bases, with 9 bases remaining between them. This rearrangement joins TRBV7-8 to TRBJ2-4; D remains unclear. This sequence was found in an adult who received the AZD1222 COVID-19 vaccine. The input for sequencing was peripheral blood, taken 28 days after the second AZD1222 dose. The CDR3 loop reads CASSLAHGVAKNIQYF. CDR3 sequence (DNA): TGTGCCAGCAGCTTAGCGCATGGGGTAGCCAAAAACATTCAGTACTTC.